The source of this T cell receptor (beta chain) is a study of cytomegalovirus exposure and HLA in healthy donors. Here immunoSEQ multiplex PCR was the method, and the copy in TCRdb shows in-frame clones only, minus some. The data show tens of thousands of clones, nearly 98% seen once. Trimming took 2 bases from V and 3 from J, leaving 13 bases between them. Germline values: CDR1 MNHEY, CDR2 SVGAGI. The CDR3 is 15 residues long. The sequenced sample consisted of PBMCs. V and J are TRBV6-5 and TRBJ1-1, with a possible D match to TRBD1 (5 bases). The receptor was derived from a young woman in good health and CMV-seropositive. Written as DNA, the CDR3 is TGTGCCAGCAGTTACGCGGGGCGAGGGGACACTGAAGCTTTCTTT. Its translation is CASSYAGRGDTEAFF.